The 24 T cell receptor beta chains in this list originate from one sample, sequenced in a study of CD8 T cells in ankylosing spondylitis. TCRdb independently ran MiXCR on the 5' RACE reads; one entry per CDR3 protein. There are about 260,000 distinct CDR3 sequences in the sample; 20% occur only once, and roughly 7.3% lies in the top ten. The sample taken for sequencing was blood, either unsorted or a sorted T cell fraction (not recorded which). The source of these receptors is a male donor with ankylosing spondylitis or in good health (not recorded which).

There are a few counts of this clonotype. The chain joins TRBV12-3 or TRBV12-4 to TRBJ1-5; 10 bases fit TRBD1. V gave up 3 bases and J gave up 0 bases; unmatched junction bases: 2. The CDR3 runs to 16 residues. CDR3 protein: CASSLGQGTSNQPQHF. CDR3 DNA sequence: TGTGCCAGCAGTTTGGGACAGGGGACTAGCAATCAGCCCCAGCATTTT.

This clonotype showed up just a few times. J is TRBJ2-4 and V is TRBV11-2, with 12 positions matching TRBD2. The ends lost 5 bases at V and 5 bases at J; junction bases unmatched: 7. The CDR3 sequence is 16 residues long. The germline V gene has CDR1 SGHAT and CDR2 FQNNGV. CDR3 amino acids: CASSPPTSGSENIQYF. The DNA for the CDR3 is TGTGCCAGCAGCCCACCGACTAGCGGGAGTGAAAACATTCAGTACTTC.

This clonotype has ten or more counts. CDR3: CATSDAGTSTDTQYF. The CDR3 DNA reads TGTGCCACCAGTGACGCAGGGACTAGCACAGATACGCAGTATTTT. The chain recombines TRBV24-1 with TRBJ2-3, with D possibly TRBD2 on 6 matching bases. Trimming took 4 bases from V and 0 from J, leaving 10 bases between them. Germline loops: CDR1 KGHDR, CDR2 SFDVKD. There are 15 residues in the CDR3.

The gene calls are TRBV12-3 or TRBV12-4 and TRBJ2-7; weak D call: TRBD1 (5 bases). The CDR3 has 19 amino acids. V lost 11 bases to trimming and J lost 2 bases, with 34 bases between them. CDR3 loop: CALSFLITVGRDLTYEQYV. CDR3 coding DNA: TGTGCCCTCAGTTTTTTAATCACGGTGGGCAGGGATCTCACCTACGAGCAGTACGTC.

This clonotype was found a few times. The chain has TRBV28 and TRBJ1-5, with 8 nucleotides matching TRBD1. V lost 6 bases, J lost 5 bases, and 0 bases stayed unmatched. The germline V gene has CDR1 MDHEN and CDR2 SYDVKM. The CDR3 is made up of 12 amino acids. CDR3 sequence reads: CASRQGDQPQHF. In DNA, the CDR3 is TGTGCCAGCAGACAGGGGGATCAGCCCCAGCATTTT.

The V and J genes are TRBV20-1 and TRBJ2-1, with TRBD1 as a possible D gene (6 bases). This CDR3 is 13 amino acids long. The germline gives CDR1 DFQATT, CDR2 SNEGSKA (reference sequence). Trimming cost V 6 bases and J 6 bases, with 15 bases left between them. The CDR3: CSAYNTGRNEQFF. The CDR3 DNA reads TGCAGTGCGTATAACACAGGGCGCAATGAGCAGTTCTTC.

This clonotype has a handful of counts. This chain links TRBV6-2 or TRBV6-3 with TRBJ1-3; the D gene is possibly TRBD1 (5 bases). Trimming took off 0 bases at V and 7 bases at J, with 10 bases between the two ends. Germline CDR1 and CDR2: MNHEY and SVGEGT. The CDR3 covers 14 residues. The CDR3 bases are TGTGCCAGCAGTTACTCAGGAGGGGTGAACACCATATATTTT. It codes for CASSYSGGVNTIYF.

About this clonotype itself: This may arise from a read error, as a much more abundant clone is one base away. The V gene is TRBV7-4, the J gene TRBJ1-1; 10 bases map to TRBD1. CDR3 length: 18 residues. V trimming: 8 bases; J trimming: 1 base; junction bases outside the gene matches: 16. The germline CDR1 and CDR2 sequences are SGHVT and SQSDAQ. The CDR3 here is CASGQRQGANCGNTEAFF. The DNA of the CDR3 is TGTGCCAGCGGCCAGAGACAGGGGGCTAATTGCGGGAACACTGAAGCTTTCTTT.

This clonotype was counted a few times. The gene calls are TRBV5-1 and TRBJ2-3; possibly TRBD1 or TRBD2 for D (5 bases each). Trimming took 0 bases from V and 5 from J, leaving 13 bases between them. This CDR3 is 15 amino acids long. In germline, CDR1 is SGHRS, CDR2 YFSETQ. The CDR3 sequence: CASSLGGRSGDTQYF. The CDR3 coding sequence is TGCGCCAGCAGCTTGGGGGGGAGATCCGGAGATACGCAGTATTTT.

The genes are TRBV5-1 and TRBJ2-1, with 9 bases that match TRBD1. The CDR3 loop spans 15 amino acids. With 5 bases clipped from V and 2 bases from J, the junction kept 5 bases outside the gene matches. Germline CDR1 is SGHRS and CDR2 is YFSETQ. The CDR3 DNA reads TGCGCCAGCAGGCCCGGGACAGGGACCTACAATGAGCAGTTCTTC. Translated: CASRPGTGTYNEQFF.

This clonotype was seen many times. The chain uses TRBV3-1 and TRBJ1-1; no firm D call. V lost 6 bases and J lost 0, with 8 bases in between. Germline values: CDR1 LGHDT, CDR2 YNNKEL (reference sequence). This CDR3 comprises 13 residues. CDR3 coding DNA: TGTGCCAGCAGTCTACAGCTGAACACTGAAGCTTTCTTT. It translates to CASSLQLNTEAFF.

On this clonotype: This may be a read error, as it is one base from a much larger clone. The rearrangement links TRBV7-3 to TRBJ2-1; D may match TRBD1 or TRBD2 (5 bases each). The germline V gene encodes CDR1 SGHTA and CDR2 FQGTGA. The CDR3 runs 13 residues. The CDR3 sequence: CTSSLMGVGEQFF. The CDR3 DNA is TGTACCAGCAGCTTAATGGGGGTAGGGGAGCAGTTCTTC.

The chain employs TRBV13 and TRBJ1-3; D not certain. The V end lost 6 bases, the J end lost 0 bases, and 9 bases lay between the germline ends. Germline V gives CDR1 PRHDT, CDR2 FYEKMQ (reference sequence). The CDR3 spans 14 residues. The CDR3, as DNA: TGTGCCAGCAGAAGGTTCCTCTCTGGAAACACCATATATTTT. The encoded protein is CASRRFLSGNTIYF.

CDR3 sequence reads: CATRGGDSDTQYF. The CDR3 DNA is TGTGCCACCCGAGGGGGAGATTCAGATACGCAGTATTTT. The chain uses TRBV10-3 and TRBJ2-3; D perhaps matches TRBD1 (6 bases). The CDR3 sequence is 13 residues long. Trimming removed 10 bases at V and 4 bases at J, with 15 bases between. Germline CDR1 and CDR2: ENHRY and SYGVKD.

The V call is TRBV6-1, the J call TRBJ1-6, with unresolved D. V was pared by 2 bases and J by 9 bases, with 17 bases between. The CDR3 sequence is 16 residues long. Germline V CDR1 and CDR2: MNHNS, SASEGT. CDR3 nucleotides: TGTGCCAGCAGTGAATTCTCCGGGAGGGCGATTTCACCCCTCCACTTT. This gives the protein CASSEFSGRAISPLHF.

The CDR3 sequence is CASILRTGTNTEAFF. CDR3 DNA sequence: TGTGCCAGCATACTACGGACAGGGACGAACACTGAAGCTTTCTTT. This chain links TRBV6-1 with TRBJ1-1, with 8 positions matching TRBD1. Germline CDR1 is MNHNS and CDR2 is SASEGT. V lost 7 bases to trimming and J lost 1 base; unmatched junction nucleotides: 8. The CDR3 is made up of 15 amino acids.

The chain uses TRBV15 and TRBJ2-2, with 8 bases matching TRBD1. Germline-derived CDR1 and CDR2 are LNHNV and YYDKDF (reference sequence). With 3 bases clipped from V and 4 bases from J, the junction kept 1 base outside the gene matches. The CDR3 sequence is 14 residues long. The CDR3 is CATSSDRGTGELFF. Written as DNA, the CDR3 is TGTGCCACCAGCAGCGACAGGGGCACCGGGGAGCTGTTTTTT.

CDR3 sequence: CASSYTGSSYNEQFF. The CDR3 coding sequence is TGTGCCAGCAGTTACACGGGGAGCTCCTACAATGAGCAGTTCTTC. The rearrangement uses TRBV6-5 and TRBJ2-1, with D perhaps matching TRBD2 (5 bases). V lost 2 bases and J lost 0, with 8 bases in between. The CDR3 length is 15 residues. From germline, CDR1 is MNHEY and CDR2 SVGAGI.

This clonotype occurred many times. The genes are TRBV18 and TRBJ2-1; 11 nucleotides align to TRBD2. In germline, CDR1 is KGHSH, CDR2 LQKENI. Trimming removed 3 bases from V and 9 bases from J; junction bases left unmatched: 10. The CDR3 is made up of 16 amino acids. DNA for the CDR3: TGTGCCAGCTCACCTACCGGGACTAGCGGTCTTACTGAGCAGTTCTTC. Its protein is CASSPTGTSGLTEQFF.

This clonotype occurred a few times. The chain uses TRBV28 and TRBJ1-5; 7 bases map to TRBD1. V trimming: 8 bases; J trimming: 0 bases; junction bases outside the gene matches: 1. This CDR3 is built from 13 residues. From germline, CDR1 is MDHEN and CDR2 SYDVKM. The CDR3 bases are TGTGCCAGCGGGACAGATAGCAATCAGCCCCAGCATTTT. This sequence encodes CASGTDSNQPQHF.

The chain recombines TRBV20-1 with TRBJ2-2, with no clear D. The CDR3 has 14 residues. Germline CDR1 and CDR2: DFQATT and SNEGSKA (reference sequence). V shed 2 bases and J shed 6 bases, with 13 bases lying between them. The CDR3 sequence is CSARWARKAGELFF. CDR3 in DNA: TGCAGTGCTAGATGGGCTAGGAAGGCCGGGGAGCTGTTTTTT.

This chain links TRBV2 with TRBJ2-2; 8 nucleotides line up with TRBD1. The germline gives CDR1 SNHLY, CDR2 FYNNEI. This CDR3 spans 16 amino acids. With 6 bases clipped from V and 3 bases from J, the junction kept 9 bases outside the gene matches. CDR3 nucleotide sequence: TGTGCCAGCAGGGTTCAGGGGGCCCTGGACACCGGGGAGCTGTTTTTT. This encodes CASRVQGALDTGELFF. Filled out from reference TRBV2 and TRBJ2-2, the complete variable domain reads EPEVTQTPSHQVTQMGQEVILRCVPISNHLYFYWYRQILGQKVEFLVSFYNNEISEKSEIFDDQFSVERPDGSNFTLKIRSTKLEDSAMYFCASRVQGALDTGELFFGEGSRLTVL.

The chain links TRBV5-6 to TRBJ2-7; D is perhaps TRBD2 (6 bases). V gave up 0 bases and J gave up 5 bases, with 15 bases separating them. CDR1 SGHDT and CDR2 YYEEEE come from the germline V gene. The CDR3 extends over 15 amino acids. This chain's CDR3 is CASSLAARDFDEQYV. In DNA form, the CDR3 reads TGTGCCAGCAGCTTGGCAGCGCGGGACTTCGACGAGCAGTACGTC.

The chain's CDR3 is CASKEQGSSTDTQYF. The CDR3 bases are TGTGCCAGCAAGGAGCAAGGTTCTAGCACAGATACGCAGTATTTT. This chain connects TRBV2 to TRBJ2-3; D uncertain. Trimming took off 7 bases at V and 0 bases at J, with 14 bases between the two ends. Germline CDR1 SNHLY, CDR2 FYNNEI. The length of the CDR3 is 15 residues.